The rows below give T cell receptor beta chains drawn from one sample of a study of spatial heterogeneity in lung cancer. TCRdb re-analysed the 5' RACE reads in MiXCR, keeping a single row per CDR3 protein. Here the sample spans fewer than 55,000 distinct CDR3 sequences, roughly 7.4% being singletons. The sequencing used PBMCs, collected at follow-up. The source is a female donor with early-stage non-small cell lung cancer. CDR3s include the opening cysteine and the closing phenylalanine or tryptophan. A D gene is named only where the DNA matches it firmly. Clone sizes are given selectively: once, few, many, or a class where the clone is expanded.

D gene: -; V gene: TRBV21-1; clone size: few; J gene: TRBJ2-6; CDR3 protein: CASSKDPGTGTSGANVLTF; CDR3 DNA: TGTGCCAGCAGCAAAGACCCCGGGACAGGGACCTCTGGGGCCAACGTCCTGACTTTC
D gene: -; V gene: TRBV5-1; clone size: few; J gene: TRBJ1-1; CDR3 protein: CASSFQGSTEAFF; CDR3 DNA: TGCGCCAGCAGCTTTCAAGGCAGCACTGAAGCTTTCTTT
D gene: TRBD2; V gene: TRBV11-2; clone size: -; J gene: TRBJ2-1; CDR3 protein: CASSLTSGDSSYNEQFF; CDR3 DNA: TGTGCCAGCAGCTTGACTAGCGGGGACTCTTCCTACAATGAGCAGTTCTTC
D gene: TRBD1; V gene: TRBV20-1; clone size: many; J gene: TRBJ2-6; CDR3 protein: CSARDRYSGANVLTF; CDR3 DNA: TGCAGTGCTAGGGACAGGTACTCTGGGGCCAACGTCCTGACTTTC
D gene: -; V gene: TRBV6-5; clone size: few; J gene: TRBJ1-2; CDR3 protein: CASSNRQPSNYGYTF; CDR3 DNA: TGTGCCAGCAGTAACCGACAGCCCTCTAACTATGGCTACACCTTC
D gene: -; V gene: TRBV7-3; clone size: many; J gene: TRBJ2-3; CDR3 protein: CASSSDPSTDTQYF; CDR3 DNA: TGTGCCAGTTCGTCGGACCCTAGCACAGATACGCAGTATTTT
D gene: -; V gene: TRBV2; clone size: -; J gene: TRBJ1-4; CDR3 protein: CASSQGPKLFF; CDR3 DNA: TGTGCCAGCAGCCAAGGACCTAAACTGTTTTTT
D gene: TRBD2; V gene: TRBV15; clone size: many; J gene: TRBJ2-1; CDR3 protein: CATRVLAGGQRDNEQFF; CDR3 DNA: TGTGCCACCAGAGTACTAGCGGGGGGGCAAAGAGACAATGAGCAGTTCTTC
D gene: TRBD1; V gene: TRBV5-1; clone size: -; J gene: TRBJ2-2; CDR3 protein: CASSAGTGNTGELFF; CDR3 DNA: TGCGCCAGCAGTGCCGGGACAGGGAACACCGGGGAGCTGTTTTTT
D gene: -; V gene: TRBV19; clone size: many; J gene: TRBJ2-2; CDR3 protein: CASSMGRGRTGELFF; CDR3 DNA: TGTGCCAGTAGTATGGGCAGGGGCCGCACCGGGGAGCTGTTTTTT
D gene: -; V gene: TRBV20-1; clone size: -; J gene: TRBJ1-4; CDR3 protein: CSARDSGAGEKLFF; CDR3 DNA: TGCAGTGCTAGAGATTCGGGGGCAGGAGAAAAACTGTTTTTT
D gene: -; V gene: TRBV7-8; clone size: many; J gene: TRBJ1-1; CDR3 protein: CASSLEGRNTEAFF; CDR3 DNA: TGTGCCAGCAGCTTAGAGGGGAGGAACACTGAAGCTTTCTTT
D gene: -; V gene: TRBV7-2; clone size: many; J gene: TRBJ2-1; CDR3 protein: CASSSQWGLRDEQFF; CDR3 DNA: TGTGCCAGCAGCTCTCAATGGGGGCTTAGGGATGAGCAGTTCTTC
D gene: -; V gene: TRBV12-3/TRBV12-4; clone size: many; J gene: TRBJ2-7; CDR3 protein: CASSRGPEQYF; CDR3 DNA: TGTGCCAGCAGCCGGGGGCCCGAGCAGTACTTC
D gene: TRBD1; V gene: TRBV12-3/TRBV12-4; clone size: -; J gene: TRBJ2-5; CDR3 protein: CASSKGQGRETQYF; CDR3 DNA: TGTGCCAGCAGCAAAGGACAGGGGAGGGAGACCCAGTACTTC
D gene: -; V gene: TRBV7-2; clone size: many; J gene: TRBJ2-5; CDR3 protein: CASSLRQSVTQYF; CDR3 DNA: TGTGCCAGCAGCTTGAGACAGTCCGTGACCCAGTACTTC
D gene: -; V gene: TRBV10-3; clone size: many; J gene: TRBJ2-3; CDR3 protein: CAISEAADTQYF; CDR3 DNA: TGTGCCATCAGTGAGGCAGCGGATACGCAGTATTTT
D gene: -; V gene: TRBV12-3/TRBV12-4; clone size: -; J gene: TRBJ2-7; CDR3 protein: CASSRPGPYEQYF; CDR3 DNA: TGTGCCAGCAGTCGCCCCGGGCCGTACGAGCAGTACTTC
D gene: -; V gene: TRBV5-1; clone size: many; J gene: TRBJ1-1; CDR3 protein: CASSLAQGGTEAFF; CDR3 DNA: TGCGCCAGCAGCTTGGCGCAGGGAGGCACTGAAGCTTTCTTT
D gene: -; V gene: TRBV5-1; clone size: few; J gene: TRBJ1-2; CDR3 protein: CASSQPDRQAYGYTF; CDR3 DNA: TGCGCCAGCAGCCAACCAGACCGACAGGCCTATGGCTACACCTTC
D gene: -; V gene: TRBV29-1; clone size: many; J gene: TRBJ1-1; CDR3 protein: CSVGGFPAAFEAFF; CDR3 DNA: TGCAGCGTTGGCGGCTTTCCGGCGGCTTTTGAAGCTTTCTTT
D gene: TRBD2; V gene: TRBV5-1; clone size: many; J gene: TRBJ2-5; CDR3 protein: CASSVSWTSGVGETQYF; CDR3 DNA: TGCGCCAGCAGCGTTTCATGGACTAGCGGGGTTGGAGAGACCCAGTACTTC
D gene: TRBD2; V gene: TRBV4-3; clone size: -; J gene: TRBJ2-2; CDR3 protein: CASSQSTTSGGLNAGELFF; CDR3 DNA: TGCGCCAGCAGCCAATCCACGACTAGCGGGGGGTTAAACGCCGGGGAGCTGTTTTTT
D gene: -; V gene: TRBV7-2; clone size: -; J gene: TRBJ2-2; CDR3 protein: CASRGDFANTGELFF; CDR3 DNA: TGTGCCAGCAGAGGGGACTTCGCGAACACCGGGGAGCTGTTTTTT
D gene: -; V gene: TRBV7-2; clone size: many; J gene: TRBJ2-1; CDR3 protein: CASSLTRGWGYNEQFF; CDR3 DNA: TGTGCCAGCAGCTTAACCCGCGGATGGGGCTACAATGAGCAGTTCTTC
D gene: -; V gene: TRBV3-1; clone size: many; J gene: TRBJ2-7; CDR3 protein: CASSQAGTGIYEQYF; CDR3 DNA: TGTGCCAGCAGCCAGGCTGGAACAGGGATCTACGAGCAGTACTTC
D gene: -; V gene: TRBV5-1; clone size: many; J gene: TRBJ1-4; CDR3 protein: CASSRDTEHEKLFF; CDR3 DNA: TGCGCCAGCAGCAGGGACACGGAACATGAAAAACTGTTTTTT
D gene: -; V gene: TRBV12-3/TRBV12-4; clone size: many; J gene: TRBJ1-1; CDR3 protein: CASSLSGNRNTEAFF; CDR3 DNA: TGTGCCAGCAGTTTATCTGGCAACCGGAACACTGAAGCTTTCTTT
D gene: TRBD1; V gene: TRBV11-2; clone size: many; J gene: TRBJ2-7; CDR3 protein: CASSLGDRGQYF; CDR3 DNA: TGTGCCAGCAGCTTAGGCGACAGGGGGCAGTACTTC
D gene: -; V gene: TRBV7-2; clone size: -; J gene: TRBJ1-6; CDR3 protein: CASTSLRYNSPLHF; CDR3 DNA: TGTGCCAGCACCAGTTTGCGGTATAATTCACCCCTCCACTTT
D gene: -; V gene: TRBV18; clone size: many; J gene: TRBJ2-3; CDR3 protein: CASSPREDTQYF; CDR3 DNA: TGTGCCAGCTCACCAAGGGAAGATACGCAGTATTTT